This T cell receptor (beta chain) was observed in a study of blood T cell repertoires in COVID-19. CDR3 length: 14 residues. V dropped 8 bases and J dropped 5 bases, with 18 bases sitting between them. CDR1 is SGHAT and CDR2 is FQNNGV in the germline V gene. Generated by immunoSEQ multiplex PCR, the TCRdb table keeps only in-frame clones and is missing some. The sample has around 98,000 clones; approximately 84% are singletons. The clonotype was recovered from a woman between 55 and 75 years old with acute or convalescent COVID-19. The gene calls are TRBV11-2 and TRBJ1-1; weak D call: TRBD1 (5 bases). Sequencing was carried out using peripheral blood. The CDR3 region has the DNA TGTGCCAGCCGCCGGACGCAGGGATGGACTGAAGCTTTCTTT. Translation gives CASRRTQGWTEAFF.